This T cell receptor beta chain derives from a study of OX40 agonist ivuxolimab in advanced cancers. TCRdb's table, derived via immunoSEQ multiplex PCR, lists solely in-frame clones and lacks some. The sample includes about 15,000 clones, about 80% of them seen just once. V was pared by 4 bases and J by 3 bases, with 10 bases between. In germline, CDR1 is MNHNY, CDR2 SVGAGI (reference sequence). CDR3 length: 13 amino acids. The input for sequencing was CD4+ or CD8+ T cells sorted from blood, taken in a trial of the OX40 agonist ivuxolimab. The TCR originated in an adult with an advanced solid tumor such as melanoma, head and neck, liver or kidney cancer. The rearrangement links TRBV6-6 to TRBJ2-7, with TRBD1 as a possible D gene (6 bases). The CDR3 DNA reads as TGTGCCAGCAGTTCTCACAGGGTCTACGAGCAGTACTTC. The encoded protein is CASSSHRVYEQYF.